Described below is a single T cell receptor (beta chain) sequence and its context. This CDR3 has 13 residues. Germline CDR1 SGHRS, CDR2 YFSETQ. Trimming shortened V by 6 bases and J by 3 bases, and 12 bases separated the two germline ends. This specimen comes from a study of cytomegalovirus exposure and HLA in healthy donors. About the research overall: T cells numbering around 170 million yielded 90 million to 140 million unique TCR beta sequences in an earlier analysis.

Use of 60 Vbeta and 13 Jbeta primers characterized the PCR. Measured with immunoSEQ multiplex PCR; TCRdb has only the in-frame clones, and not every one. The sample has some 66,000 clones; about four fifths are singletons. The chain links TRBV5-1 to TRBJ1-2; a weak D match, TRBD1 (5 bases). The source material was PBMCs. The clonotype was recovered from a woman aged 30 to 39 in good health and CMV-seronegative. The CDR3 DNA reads TGCGCCAGCACCACGGAGGGGTACTATGGCTACACCTTC. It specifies CASTTEGYYGYTF.